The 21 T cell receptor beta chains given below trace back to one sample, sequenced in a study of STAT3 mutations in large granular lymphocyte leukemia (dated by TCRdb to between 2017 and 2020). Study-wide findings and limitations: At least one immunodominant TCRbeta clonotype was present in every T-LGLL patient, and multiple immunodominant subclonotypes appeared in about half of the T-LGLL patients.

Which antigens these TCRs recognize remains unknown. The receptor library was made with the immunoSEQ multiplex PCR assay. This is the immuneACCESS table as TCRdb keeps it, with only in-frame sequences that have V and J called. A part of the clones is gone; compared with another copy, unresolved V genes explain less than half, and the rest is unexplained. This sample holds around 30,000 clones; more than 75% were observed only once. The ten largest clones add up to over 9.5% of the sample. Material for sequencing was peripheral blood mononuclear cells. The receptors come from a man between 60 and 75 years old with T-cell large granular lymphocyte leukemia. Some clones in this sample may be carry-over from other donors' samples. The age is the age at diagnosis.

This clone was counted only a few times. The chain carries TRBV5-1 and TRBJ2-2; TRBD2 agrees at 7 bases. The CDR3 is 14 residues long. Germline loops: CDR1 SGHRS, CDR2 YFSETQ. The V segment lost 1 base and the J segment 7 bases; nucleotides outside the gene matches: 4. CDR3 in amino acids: CASSLSGIVGELFF. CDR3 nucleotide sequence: TGCGCCAGCAGCTTGAGCGGGATAGTCGGGGAGCTGTTTTTT.

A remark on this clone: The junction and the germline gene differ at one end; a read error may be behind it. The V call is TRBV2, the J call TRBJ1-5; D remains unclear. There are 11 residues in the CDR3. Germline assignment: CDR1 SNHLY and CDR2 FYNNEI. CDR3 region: CASREDQPQHF. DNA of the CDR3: TGTGCCAGCAGAGAAGATCAGCCCCAGCATTTT.

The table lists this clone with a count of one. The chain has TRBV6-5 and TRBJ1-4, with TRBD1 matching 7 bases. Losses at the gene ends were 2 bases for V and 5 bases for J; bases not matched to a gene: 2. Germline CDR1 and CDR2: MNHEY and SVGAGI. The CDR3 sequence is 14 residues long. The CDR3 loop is CASSYGQENEKLFF. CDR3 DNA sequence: TGTGCCAGCAGTTACGGACAGGAAAATGAAAAACTGTTTTTT.

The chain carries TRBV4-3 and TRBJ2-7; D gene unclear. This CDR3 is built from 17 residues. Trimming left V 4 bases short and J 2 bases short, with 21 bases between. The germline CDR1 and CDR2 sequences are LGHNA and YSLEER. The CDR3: CASSPYPLRTAAYEQYF. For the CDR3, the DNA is TGCGCCAGCAGCCCCTATCCCCTTAGGACCGCCGCCTACGAGCAGTACTTC.

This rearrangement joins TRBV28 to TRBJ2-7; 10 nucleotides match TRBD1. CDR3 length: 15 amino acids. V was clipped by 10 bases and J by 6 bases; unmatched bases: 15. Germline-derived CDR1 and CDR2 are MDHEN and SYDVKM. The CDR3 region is CAKPGIDRGLIEQYF. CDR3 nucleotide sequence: TGTGCCAAACCCGGGATCGACAGGGGGCTTATCGAGCAGTACTTC.

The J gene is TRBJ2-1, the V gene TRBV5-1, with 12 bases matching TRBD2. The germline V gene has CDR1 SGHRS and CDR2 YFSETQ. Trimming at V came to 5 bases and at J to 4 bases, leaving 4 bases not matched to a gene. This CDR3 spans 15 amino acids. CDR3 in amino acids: CASSRLAGEYNEQFF. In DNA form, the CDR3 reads TGCGCCAGCAGTCGACTAGCGGGAGAGTACAATGAGCAGTTCTTC.

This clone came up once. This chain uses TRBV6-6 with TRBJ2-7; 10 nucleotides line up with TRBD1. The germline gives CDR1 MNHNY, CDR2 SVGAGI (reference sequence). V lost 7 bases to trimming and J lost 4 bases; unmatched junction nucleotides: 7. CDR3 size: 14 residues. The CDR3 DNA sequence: TGTGCCAGCACCCTCGACAGGGGGCGATACGAGCAGTACTTC. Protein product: CASTLDRGRYEQYF.

As DNA, the CDR3 is TGTGCCAGCAGTTTATCCGAGAACACTGAAGCTTTCTTT. Translating it yields CASSLSENTEAFF. The chain links TRBV27 to TRBJ1-1, with D hard to call. This CDR3 has 13 residues. Germline V gene sequence: CDR1 MNHEY, CDR2 SMNVEV (reference sequence). Trimming cost V 0 bases and J 1 base, with 3 bases left between them.

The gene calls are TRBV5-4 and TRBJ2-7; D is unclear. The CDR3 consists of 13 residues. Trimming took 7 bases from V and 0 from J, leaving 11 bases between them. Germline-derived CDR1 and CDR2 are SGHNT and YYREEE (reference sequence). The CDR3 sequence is CASHSPLSYEQYF. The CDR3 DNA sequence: TGTGCCAGCCACTCTCCCCTCTCCTACGAGCAGTACTTC. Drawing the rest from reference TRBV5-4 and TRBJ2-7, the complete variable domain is ETGVTQSPTHLIKTRGQQVTLRCSSQSGHNTVSWYQQALGQGPQFIFQYYREEENGRGNFPPRFSGLQFPNYSSELNVNALELDDSALYLCASHSPLSYEQYFGPGTRLTVT.

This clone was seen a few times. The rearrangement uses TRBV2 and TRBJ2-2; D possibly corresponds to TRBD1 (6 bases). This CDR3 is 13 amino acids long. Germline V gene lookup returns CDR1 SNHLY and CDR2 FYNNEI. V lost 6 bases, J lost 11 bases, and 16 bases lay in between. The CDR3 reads CASSLLQGVELFF. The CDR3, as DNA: TGTGCCAGCAGCTTACTACAGGGAGTAGAGCTGTTTTTT.

CDR3 protein: CASSPQGLAVPGEQYF. The CDR3 DNA reads as TGTGCCAGCAGCCCCCAGGGGCTAGCGGTACCAGGGGAGCAGTACTTC. The J gene is TRBJ2-7, the V gene TRBV5-6; D possibly corresponds to TRBD2 (7 bases). The CDR3 totals 16 residues. Germline lookup yields CDR1 SGHDT and CDR2 YYEEEE. Trimming took off 4 bases at V and 7 bases at J, with 24 bases between the two ends.

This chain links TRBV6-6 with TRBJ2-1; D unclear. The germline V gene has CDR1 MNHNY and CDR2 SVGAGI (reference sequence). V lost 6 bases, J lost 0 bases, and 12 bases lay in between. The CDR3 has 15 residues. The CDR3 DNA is TGTGCCAGCAGCCTACCCGATAGCTCCTACAATGAGCAGTTCTTC. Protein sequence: CASSLPDSSYNEQFF.

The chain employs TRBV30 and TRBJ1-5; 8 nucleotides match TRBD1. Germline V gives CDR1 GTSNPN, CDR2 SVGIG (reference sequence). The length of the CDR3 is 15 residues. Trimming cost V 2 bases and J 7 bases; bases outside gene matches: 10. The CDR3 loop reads CAWSSVRGQLQPQHF. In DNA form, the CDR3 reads TGTGCCTGGAGTTCCGTCAGGGGGCAGCTACAGCCCCAGCATTTT.

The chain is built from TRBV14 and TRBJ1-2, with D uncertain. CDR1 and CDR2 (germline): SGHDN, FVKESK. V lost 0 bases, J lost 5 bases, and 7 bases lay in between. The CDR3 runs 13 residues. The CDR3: CASSQELGYGYTF. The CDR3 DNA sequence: TGTGCCAGCAGCCAAGAGCTGGGATATGGCTACACCTTC.

The CDR3: CASSHLDSPLEQYF. As DNA, the CDR3 is TGTGCCAGCAGTCACCTAGACTCCCCTCTCGAGCAGTACTTC. The chain employs TRBV27 and TRBJ2-7, with D unclear. Germline assignment: CDR1 MNHEY and CDR2 SMNVEV (reference sequence). The CDR3 totals 14 residues. Trimming shortened V by 5 bases and J by 6 bases, and 17 bases separated the two germline ends.

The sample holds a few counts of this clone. DNA for the CDR3: TGTGCCAGCAGCCGAGGGATGGGGACTGAGGGCGAGCAGTACTTC. Protein sequence: CASSRGMGTEGEQYF. V gene TRBV11-2 combines with J gene TRBJ2-7; a possible D gene is TRBD2 (6 bases). V was cut by 5 bases and J by 6 bases, with 20 bases left in between. CDR1 SGHAT and CDR2 FQNNGV come from the germline V gene. CDR3 length: 15 residues.

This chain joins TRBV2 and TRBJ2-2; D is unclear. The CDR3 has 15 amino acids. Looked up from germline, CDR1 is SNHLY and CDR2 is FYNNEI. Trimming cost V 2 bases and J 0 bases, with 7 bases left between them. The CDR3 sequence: CASSELAANTGELFF. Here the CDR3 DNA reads TGTGCCAGCAGTGAATTGGCAGCGAACACCGGGGAGCTGTTTTTT.

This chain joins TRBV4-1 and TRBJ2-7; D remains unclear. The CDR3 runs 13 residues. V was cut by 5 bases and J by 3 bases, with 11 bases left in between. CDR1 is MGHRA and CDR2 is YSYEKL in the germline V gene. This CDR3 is CASSGFLYYEQYF. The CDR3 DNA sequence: TGCGCCAGCAGCGGGTTCCTATACTACGAGCAGTACTTC.

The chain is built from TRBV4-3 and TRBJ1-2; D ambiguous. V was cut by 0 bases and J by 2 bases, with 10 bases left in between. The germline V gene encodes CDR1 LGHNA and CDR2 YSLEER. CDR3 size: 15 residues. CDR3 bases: TGCGCCAGCAGCCAAGATCTGTACGGAAACTATGGCTACACCTTC. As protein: CASSQDLYGNYGYTF.

The CDR3 region is CASSVVASSEQFF. The CDR3 DNA sequence: TGTGCCAGCAGCGTAGTGGCTAGCTCTGAGCAGTTCTTC. The chain recombines TRBV9 with TRBJ2-1; D is perhaps TRBD2 (5 bases). V was shortened by 0 bases and J by 9 bases, with 10 bases between the two germline ends. The CDR3 sequence is 13 residues long. CDR1 is SGDLS, CDR2 YYNGEE, per germline.

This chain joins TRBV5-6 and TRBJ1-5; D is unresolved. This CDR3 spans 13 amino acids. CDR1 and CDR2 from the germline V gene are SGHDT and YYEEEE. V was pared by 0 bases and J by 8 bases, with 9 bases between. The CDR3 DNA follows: TGTGCCAGCAGCTTGGGACCCGATGAGCCCCAGCATTTT. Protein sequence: CASSLGPDEPQHF.